Each of the 27 T cell receptor beta chains below was sequenced from the same sample in a study of early T cells in non-severe SARS-CoV-2 infection. From the 5' RACE reads, TCRdb called clonotypes with MiXCR, one entry per CDR3 protein. The sample includes approximately 67,000 distinct CDR3 sequences, approximately 10% of them seen just once. Sequenced input: whole blood. All receptors derive from an adult who was a healthcare worker with PCR-confirmed SARS-CoV-2 infection or an uninfected control (not recorded which).

The chain links TRBV9 to TRBJ1-2; the D gene is possibly TRBD1 (6 bases). V gave up 0 bases and J gave up 4 bases, with 13 bases separating them. This CDR3 has 15 residues. Germline V gene lookup returns CDR1 SGDLS and CDR2 YYNGEE. CDR3 amino acids: CASSVAGAQVYGYTF. The DNA of the CDR3 is TGTGCCAGCAGCGTAGCGGGGGCTCAGGTCTATGGCTACACCTTC.

The table lists this clonotype with many counts. The chain is built from TRBV7-2 and TRBJ2-7, with D uncertain. With 3 bases removed from V and 6 bases from J, the gap between germline ends came to 15 bases. The CDR3 sequence is 14 residues long. Germline CDR1 and CDR2: SGHTA and FQGNSA. The CDR3 DNA sequence: TGTGCCAGCAGCTTCCGACGAGGTATCTCCGAGCAGTACTTC. Protein product: CASSFRRGISEQYF. The variable domain in full, with the rest retrieved from reference TRBV7-2 and TRBJ2-7, is GAGVSQSPSNKVTEKGKDVELRCDPISGHTALYWYRQSLGQGLEFLIYFQGNSAPDKSGLPSDRFSAERTGGSVSTLTIQRTQQEDSAVYLCASSFRRGISEQYFGPGTRLTVT.

This clonotype has a single count. The gene calls are TRBV11-2 and TRBJ2-1; either TRBD1 or TRBD2 may supply D (5 bases each). The germline gives CDR1 SGHAT, CDR2 FQNNGV. This CDR3 has 15 residues. Trimming cost V 4 bases and J 3 bases, with 13 bases left between them. The CDR3 protein is CASSSEGYYYNEQFF. The CDR3, as DNA: TGTGCCAGCAGCTCAGAGGGGTACTACTACAATGAGCAGTTCTTC.

This clonotype occurred many times. The genes are TRBV7-9 and TRBJ2-3; D ambiguous. This CDR3 has 10 amino acids. V was pared by 10 bases and J by 5 bases, with 7 bases between. Germline values: CDR1 SEHNR, CDR2 FQNEAQ (reference sequence). Here the CDR3 reads CATVGDTQYF. The CDR3 DNA follows: TGTGCCACTGTGGGAGATACGCAGTATTTT.

This clonotype was found many times. The chain's CDR3 is CASSPPGDPEQFF. Here the CDR3 DNA reads TGTGCCAGCTCACCACCGGGCGACCCCGAGCAGTTCTTC. V gene TRBV18 combines with J gene TRBJ2-1, with D uncertain. Germline V gene data show CDR1 as KGHSH and CDR2 as LQKENI. CDR3 length: 13 amino acids. V dropped 0 bases and J dropped 10 bases, with 10 bases sitting between them.

The chain couples TRBV2 to TRBJ2-3; D gene uncertain. Germline CDR1 SNHLY, CDR2 FYNNEI. Trimming removed 5 bases at V and 7 bases at J, with 7 bases between. The CDR3 totals 11 residues. The CDR3 DNA is TGTGCCAGCAGTTTAGAATATACGCAGTATTTT. Translating it yields CASSLEYTQYF.

This clonotype was observed many times. The CDR3 here is CASSPRTDYNEQFF. The CDR3 DNA follows: TGTGCCAGCTCACCACGCACAGACTACAATGAGCAGTTCTTC. The V and J genes are TRBV18 and TRBJ2-1; the D is unclear. Trimming took off 1 base at V and 3 bases at J, with 7 bases between the two ends. CDR3 length: 14 amino acids. Per the germline V gene, CDR1 is KGHSH and CDR2 is LQKENI.

There are a few counts of this clonotype. V gene TRBV12-3 or TRBV12-4 combines with J gene TRBJ1-2; 7 positions agree with TRBD1. V lost 0 bases to trimming and J lost 0 bases; unmatched junction nucleotides: 1. The CDR3 is 15 amino acids. This CDR3 is CASSLAGTANYGYTF. CDR3 nucleotide sequence: TGTGCCAGCAGTTTAGCTGGGACAGCTAACTATGGCTACACCTTC.

The table lists this clonotype with a few counts. V and J are TRBV5-1 and TRBJ2-7; D is ambiguous. Trimming took 0 bases from V and 3 from J, leaving 13 bases between them. The V gene's germline CDR1 is SGHRS and CDR2 YFSETQ. The CDR3 totals 15 residues. The CDR3 region is CASSLGADGYYEQYF. CDR3 in DNA: TGCGCCAGCAGCTTGGGGGCAGACGGGTACTACGAGCAGTACTTC. The entire variable domain, with the rest obtained from reference TRBV5-1 and TRBJ2-7, is as follows: KAGVTQTPRYLIKTRGQQVTLSCSPISGHRSVSWYQQTPGQGLQFLFEYFSETQRNKGNFPGRFSGRQFSNSRSEMNVSTLELGDSALYLCASSLGADGYYEQYFGPGTRLTVT.

The CDR3 coding sequence is TGCAGTGCTAGGAGGACAGGCGTGAACACTGAAGCTTTCTTT. Amino acids: CSARRTGVNTEAFF. This chain links TRBV20-1 with TRBJ1-1; 7 nucleotides line up with TRBD1. The germline gives CDR1 DFQATT, CDR2 SNEGSKA (reference sequence). The V segment lost 3 bases and the J segment 0 bases; nucleotides outside the gene matches: 4. The length of the CDR3 is 14 residues.

This clonotype showed up many times. V is TRBV11-2 and J is TRBJ2-2; the match to TRBD2 covers 7 bases. This CDR3 spans 15 amino acids. Germline-derived CDR1 and CDR2 are SGHAT and FQNNGV. V was pared by 1 base and J by 8 bases, with 7 bases of the junction left unmatched. The CDR3 spells CASSLVALAVGELFF. CDR3 DNA: TGTGCCAGCAGCTTAGTGGCTCTAGCGGTGGGGGAGCTGTTTTTT.

This clonotype was counted at least ten times. V and J are TRBV29-1 and TRBJ1-3; TRBD1 might be the D (5 bases). This CDR3 region has 15 residues. Trimming pared 3 bases from V and 4 bases from J, leaving 16 bases between. CDR1 is SQVTM and CDR2 is ANQGSEA in the germline V gene. CDR3 DNA sequence: TGCAGCGTTGATGAGGGACCTCTAAGGGGAAACACCATATATTTT. It is translated as CSVDEGPLRGNTIYF.

Many counts were recorded for this clonotype. The V gene is TRBV20-1, the J gene TRBJ2-1; possible D gene TRBD2, 5 bases. The CDR3 totals 14 residues. From germline, CDR1 is DFQATT and CDR2 SNEGSKA (reference sequence). V was shortened by 4 bases and J by 3 bases, with 13 bases between the two germline ends. The CDR3 DNA reads TGCAGTGCTATACGCTTTGGGAGCTACAATGAGCAGTTCTTC. It specifies CSAIRFGSYNEQFF.

A few counts support this clonotype. V and J are TRBV18 and TRBJ1-1; D is uncertain. Germline CDR1 reads KGHSH; CDR2 reads LQKENI. This CDR3 region has 13 residues. V was shortened by 4 bases and J by 3 bases, with 9 bases between the two germline ends. CDR3 sequence reads: CASSQSRYTEAFF. The DNA for the CDR3 is TGTGCCAGCTCACAAAGTCGGTACACTGAAGCTTTCTTT.

The genes are TRBV5-1 and TRBJ1-1; TRBD1 is a possible D gene (5 bases). V was pared by 0 bases and J by 1 base, with 10 bases between. The CDR3 sequence is 15 residues long. The germline V gene has CDR1 SGHRS and CDR2 YFSETQ. CDR3 sequence reads: CASSLDAGKNTEAFF. The CDR3 DNA reads TGCGCCAGCAGCTTGGATGCAGGGAAGAACACTGAAGCTTTCTTT.

This clonotype was counted at least ten times. The chain uses TRBV5-1 and TRBJ1-5; tentatively, D is TRBD1 (5 bases). From germline, CDR1 is SGHRS and CDR2 YFSETQ. The CDR3 sequence is 15 residues long. V gave up 0 bases and J gave up 2 bases, with 9 bases separating them. In nucleotides, the CDR3 is TGCGCCAGCAGCTTGGATGGGGGTCGCAATCAGCCCCAGCATTTT. Translation: CASSLDGGRNQPQHF.

The V gene is TRBV10-3, the J gene TRBJ2-7; D is perhaps TRBD1 (5 bases). CDR3 length equals 14 residues. Germline CDR1 ENHRY, CDR2 SYGVKD. V gave up 3 bases and J gave up 1 base, with 10 bases separating them. The CDR3 is CAISDRTSSYEQYF. DNA for the CDR3: TGTGCCATCAGTGATCGGACATCTTCCTACGAGCAGTACTTC.

The table lists this clonotype with a few counts. The chain carries TRBV2 and TRBJ2-7; 15 nucleotides agree with TRBD2. The CDR3 has 15 amino acids. Trimming at V came to 5 bases and at J to 4 bases, leaving 3 bases not matched to a gene. The germline gives CDR1 SNHLY, CDR2 FYNNEI. CDR3: CASSTGTSGRYEQYF. DNA of the CDR3: TGTGCCAGCAGTACCGGGACTAGCGGGAGGTACGAGCAGTACTTC.

This clonotype was picked up many times. The V call is TRBV7-3, the J call TRBJ2-2; tentatively, D is TRBD2 (6 bases). Trimming shortened V by 4 bases and J by 5 bases, and 14 bases separated the two germline ends. Germline-derived CDR1 and CDR2 are SGHTA and FQGTGA. The CDR3 covers 15 residues. The CDR3 loop is CASSSSGARTGELFF. As DNA, the CDR3 is TGTGCCAGCAGCTCTTCGGGAGCGAGGACCGGGGAGCTGTTTTTT.

This clonotype was counted many times. The chain recombines TRBV7-9 with TRBJ1-1; D is unresolved. The CDR3 is 13 amino acids. In germline, CDR1 is SEHNR, CDR2 FQNEAQ (reference sequence). Trimming removed 3 bases from V and 1 base from J, with 6 bases in between. The CDR3 loop is CASSFYGNTEAFF. For the CDR3, the DNA is TGTGCCAGCAGCTTCTATGGGAACACTGAAGCTTTCTTT.

The table lists this clonotype with many counts. The gene calls are TRBV7-6 and TRBJ1-6; D is uncertain. The CDR3 runs to 14 residues. The V end was cut by 6 bases, the J end by 7 bases, with 13 bases between. Germline CDR1 SGHVS, CDR2 FNYEAQ. The chain's CDR3 is CASSAPGSNSPLHF. CDR3 coding DNA: TGTGCCAGCAGTGCCCCCGGTTCGAATTCACCCCTCCACTTT.

The chain uses TRBV27 and TRBJ1-2, with TRBD1 matching over 7 bases. Unmatched junction bases numbered 7, after V lost 6 bases and J lost 3 bases. There are 14 residues in the CDR3. Germline V gene data show CDR1 as MNHEY and CDR2 as SMNVEV (reference sequence). The CDR3 region is CASRPYDRDYGYTF. The CDR3 region has the DNA TGTGCCAGCAGACCCTATGACAGGGACTATGGCTACACCTTC.

This clonotype was observed at least ten times. The chain couples TRBV6-5 to TRBJ1-1; D is undetermined. Germline V gene lookup returns CDR1 MNHEY and CDR2 SVGAGI. The germline V and J ends were trimmed by 6 bases and 4 bases, with 12 bases remaining between them. CDR3 size: 13 residues. CDR3 coding DNA: TGTGCCAGCAGAAACGGGGAAGGCACTGAAGCTTTCTTT. This gives the protein CASRNGEGTEAFF.

This clonotype was seen only a few times. The chain carries TRBV28 and TRBJ2-7, with D possibly called TRBD1 or TRBD2 (6 bases each). The germline V and J ends were trimmed by 8 bases and 0 bases, with 11 bases remaining between them. The CDR3 covers 13 residues. Germline CDR1 MDHEN, CDR2 SYDVKM. The CDR3 DNA reads TGTGCCAGCGTCCCGGGGGCCTCCTACGAGCAGTACTTC. Its translation: CASVPGASYEQYF.

The V and J genes are TRBV3-1 and TRBJ2-2; no clear D gene. Germline V gene lookup returns CDR1 LGHDT and CDR2 YNNKEL (reference sequence). The germline V and J ends were trimmed by 8 bases and 6 bases, with 7 bases remaining between them. There are 11 residues in the CDR3. The CDR3 sequence: CASGMAGELFF. The CDR3 DNA reads TGTGCCAGCGGAATGGCCGGGGAGCTGTTTTTT.

The CDR3 sequence: CSASEGPYEQYF. For the CDR3, the DNA is TGCAGTGCTAGTGAGGGACCCTACGAGCAGTACTTC. V gene TRBV20-1 combines with J gene TRBJ2-7, with D possibly called TRBD1 or TRBD2 (5 bases each). V was pared by 3 bases and J by 2 bases, with 8 bases between. The CDR3 loop spans 12 amino acids. Germline assignment: CDR1 DFQATT and CDR2 SNEGSKA (reference sequence).

This clonotype came up a few times. V is TRBV29-1 and J is TRBJ2-1, with 9 bases lining up with TRBD2. Germline V gene data show CDR1 as SQVTM and CDR2 as ANQGSEA. V dropped 0 bases and J dropped 10; count of bases not matched to a gene: 10. The CDR3 contains 15 residues. In DNA form, the CDR3 reads TGCAGCGTTGAAGATAGCGGGGGTCCGCGGGGCGAGCAGTTCTTC. Encoded protein: CSVEDSGGPRGEQFF.